This T cell receptor beta chain emerged from a study of T cell responses to AZD1222 COVID-19 vaccine. Study results and limitations: Repertoire collection took place solely once the T cell response had peaked.

With regard to this clone: Its target is unknown.

The assay was immunoSEQ multiplex PCR, and TCRdb's table has in-frame clones only and misses some. The repertoire holds some 150,000 clones, 85% to 90% seen once, with more than 5.5% in the top ten. Per the germline V gene, CDR1 is SGHRS and CDR2 is YFSETQ. V shed 2 bases, J shed 2 bases, and the junction held 1 base outside the gene matches. The CDR3 has 14 amino acids. The J gene is TRBJ1-5, the V gene TRBV5-1; 7 bases are shared with TRBD1. The clonotype comes from an adult in good health. Sequencing used peripheral blood, obtained on day 0 of MenACWY control vaccination. The chain's CDR3 is CASSFGTGNQPQHF. In DNA, the CDR3 is TGCGCCAGCAGCTTCGGGACAGGCAATCAGCCCCAGCATTTT.